This T cell receptor (beta chain) was obtained from a study of T-cell reconstitution after alpha-beta-depleted transplantation in children. Study results and caveats: There were reportedly several hundred expanded graft clones from which alpha-beta T cells came about two months after transplant. Once a year had passed after transplant, T-cell counts and diversity came mostly from newly produced T cells. After transplant, high TCRbeta diversity at day 60 in some patients arose from surviving recipient T cells and thymic progenitors.

This clonotype turned up a few times. The target antigen is unknown. CDR3 size: 17 residues. Trimming took 3 bases from V and 1 from J, leaving 18 bases between them. During its preparation, the TCRbeta library received unique molecular identifiers. A single record per CDR3 protein comes from TCRdb applying MiXCR to the PCR reads. The data show 100,000 or so distinct CDR3 sequences, with about 22% seen just once and around 21% held by the top ten. The receptor's source is a boy aged 2 to 10 with acute lymphoblastic leukemia, due to receive a stem cell transplant. The chain recombines TRBV12-3 or TRBV12-4 with TRBJ1-1, with TRBD1 as a possible D gene (5 bases). The specimen comprised PBMCs, sampled before TCRalphabeta/CD19-depleted stem cell transplant. This CDR3 reads CASSFYGGVGANTEAFF. The DNA for the CDR3 is TGTGCCAGCAGTTTTTATGGCGGGGTCGGGGCGAACACTGAAGCTTTCTTT.